This TCR beta chain was identified in a study of shared clonotypes between healthy human individuals. Study background: Donors had three CD4 naive, three CD4 memory, two CD8 naive and one CD8 memory plate apiece. Study-level points and caveats: Naive CD4 clonotypes overlapped across several donors at roughly 5.1%. Rarefaction showed sorted-subset sequencing was incomplete despite large depth.

Germline CDR1 SGHDT, CDR2 YYEEEE. The V gene lost 4 bases and the J gene lost 5 bases, with 16 bases spanning the gap. The CDR3 has 14 residues. The method was immunoSEQ multiplex PCR; TCRdb's version includes in-frame clones alone and lacks a portion of them. The table includes about a million clones, about three quarters detected once. As to this clone: Its antigen is unidentified.

The rearrangement links TRBV5-6 to TRBJ2-7; D may be TRBD1 or TRBD2 (5 bases each). The source is a man younger than 30 in good health. Sample: memory CD4+ T cells sorted from blood. Subset noted: CD45RA-negative fraction. The CDR3 DNA is TGTGCCAGCAGCCCCGGGACGCTAAGAGACGAGCAGTACTTC. Protein: CASSPGTLRDEQYF.